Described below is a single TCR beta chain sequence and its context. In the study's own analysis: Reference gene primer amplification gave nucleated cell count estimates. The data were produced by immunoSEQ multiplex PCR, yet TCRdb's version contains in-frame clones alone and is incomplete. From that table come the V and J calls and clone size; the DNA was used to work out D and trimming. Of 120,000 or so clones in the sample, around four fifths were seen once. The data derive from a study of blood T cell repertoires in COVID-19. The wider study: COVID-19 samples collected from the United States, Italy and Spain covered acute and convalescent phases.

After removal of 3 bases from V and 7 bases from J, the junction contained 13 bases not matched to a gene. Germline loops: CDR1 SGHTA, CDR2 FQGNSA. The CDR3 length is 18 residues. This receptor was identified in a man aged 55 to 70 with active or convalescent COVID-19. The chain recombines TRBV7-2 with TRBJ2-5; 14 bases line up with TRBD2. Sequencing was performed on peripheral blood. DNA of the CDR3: TGTGCCAGCAGCTTGGGGACTAGCGGGAGACGACTGGGGAGGACCCAGTACTTC. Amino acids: CASSLGTSGRRLGRTQYF.